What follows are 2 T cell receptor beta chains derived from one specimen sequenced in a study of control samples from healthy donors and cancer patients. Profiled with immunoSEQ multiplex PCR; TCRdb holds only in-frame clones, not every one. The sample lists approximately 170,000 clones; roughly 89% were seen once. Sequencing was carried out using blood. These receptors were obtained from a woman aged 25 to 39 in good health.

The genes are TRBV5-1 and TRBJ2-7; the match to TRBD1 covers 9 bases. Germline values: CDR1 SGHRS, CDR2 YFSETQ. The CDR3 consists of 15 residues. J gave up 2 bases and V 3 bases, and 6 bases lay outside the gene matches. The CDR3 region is CASSWGDRAPYEQYF. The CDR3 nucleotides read TGCGCCAGCAGCTGGGGGGACAGGGCCCCCTACGAGCAGTACTTC.

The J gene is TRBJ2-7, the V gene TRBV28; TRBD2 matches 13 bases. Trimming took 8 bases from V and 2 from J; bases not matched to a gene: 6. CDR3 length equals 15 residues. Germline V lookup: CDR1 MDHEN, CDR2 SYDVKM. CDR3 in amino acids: CASGLAGAPPYEQYF. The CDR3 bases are TGTGCCAGCGGACTAGCGGGAGCCCCCCCCTACGAGCAGTACTTC.